The entry that follows covers one T cell receptor beta chain sequence. Its antigen is not known. The data stem from a study of blood T cells in healthy people across ages. Whole-study findings and limits: Naive CD4+ cell counts and diversity both ran higher in long-lived than in aged donors.

Through a sample-barcoded 5' primer and a J-beta primer mix, a second PCR was run for roughly 6 to 12 cycles. TCRdb called the 5' RACE reads again in MiXCR, with one record for every CDR3 protein. The data show fewer than 750,000 distinct CDR3 sequences, 52% seen once. Trimming left V 6 bases short and J 8 bases short, with 19 bases between. The length of the CDR3 is 15 residues. In germline, CDR1 is MDHEN, CDR2 SYDVKM. The material sequenced was blood. The receptor was derived from a woman older than 75 in good health. The chain combines TRBV28 with TRBJ1-4, with D possibly TRBD1 on 6 matching bases. DNA of the CDR3: TGTGCCAGCAGCCTAGAAACAGGGTATCACGAAAAACTGTTTTTT. It codes for CASSLETGYHEKLFF.